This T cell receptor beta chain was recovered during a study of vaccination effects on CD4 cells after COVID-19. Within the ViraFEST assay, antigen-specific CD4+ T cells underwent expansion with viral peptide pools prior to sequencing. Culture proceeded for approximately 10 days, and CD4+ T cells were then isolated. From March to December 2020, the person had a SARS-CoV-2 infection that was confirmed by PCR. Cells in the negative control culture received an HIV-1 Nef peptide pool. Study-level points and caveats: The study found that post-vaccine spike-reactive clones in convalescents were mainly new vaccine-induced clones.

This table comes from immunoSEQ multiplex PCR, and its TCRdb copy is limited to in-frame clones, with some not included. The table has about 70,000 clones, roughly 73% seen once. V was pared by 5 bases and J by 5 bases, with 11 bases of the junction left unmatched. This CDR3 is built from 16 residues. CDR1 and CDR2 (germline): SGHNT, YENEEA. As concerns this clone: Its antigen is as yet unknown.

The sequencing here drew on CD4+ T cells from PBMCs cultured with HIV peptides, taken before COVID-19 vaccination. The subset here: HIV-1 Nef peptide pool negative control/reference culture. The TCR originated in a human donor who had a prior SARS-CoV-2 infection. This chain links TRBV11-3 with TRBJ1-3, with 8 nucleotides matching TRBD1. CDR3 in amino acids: CASSTTGQGRRNTIYF. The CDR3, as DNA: TGTGCCAGCAGCACCACAGGACAGGGTCGGAGAAACACCATATATTTT.